The 15 T cell receptor beta chains listed next were all sequenced from one sample in a study of blood T cell repertoires in COVID-19. TCRdb keeps only in-frame clones here, not all; method: immunoSEQ multiplex PCR. The sample lists about 170,000 clones, around nine tenths occurring once. Source material: peripheral blood. The receptors were gathered from a man aged 18-30 years with active or convalescent COVID-19.

The chain employs TRBV2 and TRBJ2-7; 9 bases fit TRBD1. This CDR3 is 18 amino acids long. The junction had 16 bases not matched to a gene; V was cut back by 5 bases and J by 2 bases. Germline loops: CDR1 SNHLY, CDR2 FYNNEI. The CDR3 loop reads CASSTTWGHGTGTYEQYV. The CDR3 DNA reads as TGTGCCAGCAGTACCACCTGGGGGCACGGGACAGGGACCTACGAGCAGTACGTC.

The chain combines TRBV6-1 with TRBJ1-3, with TRBD1 identical over 7 bases. The CDR3 sequence is 17 residues long. V trimming: 3 bases; J trimming: 0 bases; junction bases outside the gene matches: 8. CDR1 and CDR2 from the germline V gene are MNHNS and SASEGT. CDR3 residues: CASSDPRGGGSGNTIYF. The CDR3 nucleotides are TGTGCCAGCAGTGACCCGCGAGGGGGCGGCTCTGGAAACACCATATATTTT.

This clone has just one count. This sequence joins TRBV7-9 and TRBJ1-1; 8 bases line up with TRBD1. The CDR3 contains 15 residues. CDR1 SEHNR and CDR2 FQNEAQ come from the germline V gene (reference sequence). J gave up 2 bases and V 4 bases, and 6 bases lay outside the gene matches. CDR3 sequence: CASSSGTGANTEAFF. CDR3 DNA sequence: TGTGCCAGCAGCTCAGGGACAGGAGCTAACACTGAAGCTTTCTTT.

The chain carries TRBV28 and TRBJ2-2; 13 bases match TRBD2. The CDR3 is 18 amino acids. J was trimmed by 1 base and V by 4 bases; bases with no gene match: 6. Per germline, CDR1 MDHEN and CDR2 SYDVKM. CDR3 sequence: CASSWLLAGGRNTGELFF. DNA for the CDR3: TGTGCCAGCAGTTGGTTACTAGCGGGGGGGCGGAACACCGGGGAGCTGTTTTTT. The full variable domain, its missing parts supplied by reference TRBV28 and TRBJ2-2, is DVKVTQSSRYLVKRTGEKVFLECVQDMDHENMFWYRQDPGLGLRLIYFSYDVKMKEKGDIPEGYSVSREKKERFSLILESASTNQTSMYLCASSWLLAGGRNTGELFFGEGSRLTVL.

The chain joins TRBV11-2 to TRBJ1-2; D is undetermined. Germline V gives CDR1 SGHAT, CDR2 FQNNGV. This CDR3 spans 13 amino acids. V was pared by 1 base and J by 3 bases, with 6 bases between. In DNA, the CDR3 is TGTGCCAGCAGCTTAGGTTCTCACTATGGCTACACCTTC. It encodes CASSLGSHYGYTF.

CDR3 sequence: CASSIGQGKQYV. The CDR3 nucleotides are TGTGCCAGCAGCATTGGACAGGGAAAGCAGTACGTC. The rearrangement joins TRBV7-9 to TRBJ2-7; 8 bases match TRBD1. Germline lookup yields CDR1 SEHNR and CDR2 FQNEAQ (reference sequence). This CDR3 has 12 residues. V dropped 5 bases and J dropped 8; count of bases not matched to a gene: 5.

There are a few counts of this clone. Here the CDR3 reads CSVLTGNYGYTF. CDR3 in DNA: TGCAGCGTACTGACGGGTAACTATGGCTACACCTTC. The chain employs TRBV29-1 and TRBJ1-2; the D is unclear. Germline values: CDR1 SQVTM, CDR2 ANQGSEA. This CDR3 is 12 amino acids long. The germline V and J ends were trimmed by 6 bases and 1 base, with 9 bases remaining between them.

The chain has TRBV13 and TRBJ2-1; 7 bases line up with TRBD1. CDR3 length equals 14 residues. The V segment lost 5 bases and the J segment 5 bases; nucleotides outside the gene matches: 6. Germline values: CDR1 PRHDT, CDR2 FYEKMQ (reference sequence). The CDR3 DNA sequence: TGTGCCAGCAGCATAAGACAGGGAAACAATGAGCAGTTCTTC. Residues: CASSIRQGNNEQFF.

The chain carries TRBV19 and TRBJ2-2, with 13 nucleotides matching TRBD2. V lost 5 bases and J lost 4; bases outside the gene matches: 7. The CDR3 is 17 amino acids. Germline values: CDR1 LNHDA, CDR2 SQIVND (reference sequence). For the CDR3, the DNA is TGTGCCAGTAGTCCTACTAGCGGGAGGGCTAGCACCGGGGAGCTGTTTTTT. This codes for CASSPTSGRASTGELFF.

This sequence joins TRBV18 and TRBJ2-3; 7 nucleotides match TRBD2. CDR1 KGHSH and CDR2 LQKENI come from the germline V gene. The junction had 11 bases not matched to a gene; V was cut back by 6 bases and J by 2 bases. CDR3 size: 16 residues. The CDR3 region has the DNA TGTGCCAGCTCCAGGGACTACCCATCGCCCACAGATACGCAGTATTTT. Translating it yields CASSRDYPSPTDTQYF.

V gene TRBV5-1 combines with J gene TRBJ2-2; 10 bases match TRBD1. The CDR3 is 16 amino acids. The ends lost 0 bases at V and 4 bases at J; junction bases unmatched: 3. CDR1 SGHRS and CDR2 YFSETQ come from the germline V gene. CDR3 in DNA: TGCGCCAGCAGCTTGGTGGGGACAGGGGTCACCGGGGAGCTGTTTTTT. Amino acid sequence: CASSLVGTGVTGELFF.

The rearrangement uses TRBV11-2 and TRBJ1-2; a weak D match, TRBD1 (5 bases). With 6 bases removed from V and 5 bases from J, the gap between germline ends came to 13 bases. CDR1 is SGHAT, CDR2 FQNNGV, per germline. The CDR3 is made up of 13 amino acids. The CDR3 region is CASRLTAPYGYTF. The CDR3 DNA is TGTGCCAGCAGGCTGACAGCACCTTATGGCTACACCTTC.

In its sample, this clone was seen once. The chain recombines TRBV5-6 with TRBJ2-1; 7 bases agree with TRBD1. This CDR3 is built from 16 residues. Per the germline V gene, CDR1 is SGHDT and CDR2 is YYEEEE. The ends lost 1 base at V and 10 bases at J; junction bases unmatched: 14. The CDR3 is CASSLYVNRGFSEQFF. The DNA of the CDR3 is TGTGCCAGCAGCTTGTACGTAAACAGGGGATTCTCGGAGCAGTTCTTC.

This clone came up a few times. The chain uses TRBV2 and TRBJ1-4; 7 positions agree with TRBD1. The CDR3 totals 16 residues. Losses at the gene ends were 7 bases for V and 5 bases for J; bases not matched to a gene: 13. Per germline, CDR1 SNHLY and CDR2 FYNNEI. The CDR3 region has the DNA TGTGCCAGCACCGCACTGGGACAGCTAAAGAATGAAAAACTGTTTTTT. Protein sequence: CASTALGQLKNEKLFF. Drawing the rest from reference TRBV2 and TRBJ1-4, the complete variable domain is EPEVTQTPSHQVTQMGQEVILRCVPISNHLYFYWYRQILGQKVEFLVSFYNNEISEKSEIFDDQFSVERPDGSNFTLKIRSTKLEDSAMYFCASTALGQLKNEKLFFGSGTQLSVL.

The chain couples TRBV19 to TRBJ2-5; TRBD1 matches 7 bases. This CDR3 contains 14 residues. Trimming at V came to 6 bases and at J to 2 bases, leaving 6 bases not matched to a gene. The germline CDR1 and CDR2 sequences are LNHDA and SQIVND (reference sequence). The DNA of the CDR3 is TGTGCCAGTAGGCACACGGGACAGCAAGAGACCCAGTACTTC. As protein: CASRHTGQQETQYF.